This TCR beta chain is from a study of blood T cells in healthy people across ages. Background on the study: T cells yielded about one barcoded beta molecule per two cells through template switching. Study conclusions and caveats: TCR beta diversity, measured per million T cells, fell in a roughly linear way with age.

Those donating, healthy Caucasian individuals from Russia, were aged 6 to 90. V was clipped by 4 bases and J by 0 bases; unmatched bases: 5. The V gene's germline CDR1 is SGHRS and CDR2 YFSETQ. The CDR3 extends over 16 amino acids. This clonotype appeared a few times. Its specificity is not known. With a J-beta primer mix and a sample-barcoded 5' primer, a second PCR ran about 7 to 12 cycles. MiXCR, run by TCRdb on the 5' RACE reads, gives a single entry per CDR3 protein. Of approximately 800,000 distinct CDR3 sequences listed, about 36% are singletons. The chain employs TRBV5-1 and TRBJ2-5; 11 bases align to TRBD1. The TCR comes from a man aged 18 to 29 in good health. The source material was blood. The DNA for the CDR3 is TGCGCCAGCAGCGGCGGGACAGGGGGTTACCAAGAGACCCAGTACTTC. It encodes CASSGGTGGYQETQYF.